The 13 T cell receptor beta chains presented below share a single source sample, sequenced in a study of vaccination and CD4 T cells after COVID-19. Described time point: late sampling 161 to 241 days after vaccination in a few convalescent patients. Treatment of the sample: roughly 11-day PBMC culture with coronavirus spike peptide pools or control peptides (ViraFEST assay). No antigens are known for them. The Oncomine TCR Beta short-read assay sequenced DNA from cultured CD4+ T cells. Using its own MiXCR run on the PCR reads, TCRdb lists one record per CDR3 protein. This table holds around 27,000 distinct CDR3 sequences, 28% found once. Sequenced here: CD4+ T cells from blood, cultured in vitro, sampled about 7 months after SARS-CoV-2 vaccination. Receptors were obtained from a human donor who had recovered from COVID-19.

The chain links TRBV20-1 to TRBJ1-3; a weak D match, TRBD1 (5 bases). Germline CDR1 reads DFQATT; CDR2 reads SNEGSKA (reference sequence). V was trimmed by 3 bases and J by 12 bases, leaving 15 bases between them. The CDR3 is 12 amino acids. CDR3 protein: CSASGGNSGIYF. The CDR3 bases are TGCAGTGCTAGCGGGGGGAATAGTGGCATATATTTT.

J is TRBJ1-6 and V is TRBV19; D remains ambiguous. V was cut by 3 bases and J by 0 bases, with 9 bases left in between. CDR1 is LNHDA and CDR2 is SQIVND in the germline V gene (reference sequence). The CDR3 covers 16 residues. CDR3 protein: CASSISGSSYNSPLHF. As DNA, the CDR3 is TGTGCCAGTAGTATCTCGGGAAGCTCCTATAATTCACCCCTCCACTTT.

V usage is TRBV20-1 and J usage is TRBJ2-1; 11 bases agree with TRBD2. Germline V gene lookup returns CDR1 DFQATT and CDR2 SNEGSKA (reference sequence). The V and J ends lost 1 base and 2 bases, in that order; junction bases with no gene match: 10. The CDR3 consists of 18 residues. CDR3 sequence reads: CSARAIRASGRTYNEQFF. The CDR3 DNA sequence: TGCAGTGCTAGAGCTATTCGAGCTAGCGGGAGGACCTACAATGAGCAGTTCTTC.

V is TRBV11-3 and J is TRBJ2-7; D may be TRBD2 (5 bases). The CDR3 has 13 amino acids. The V and J ends lost 1 base and 6 bases respectively, with 10 bases between them. Germline CDR1 reads SGHNT; CDR2 reads YENEEA. The CDR3 sequence is CASSLVSGVEQYF. CDR3 coding DNA: TGTGCCAGCAGCTTAGTATCCGGGGTCGAGCAGTACTTC.

This chain uses TRBV7-2 with TRBJ2-1; D is possibly TRBD2 (5 bases). The CDR3 is made up of 13 amino acids. Germline V CDR1 and CDR2: SGHTA, FQGNSA. V gave up 1 base and J gave up 10 bases, with 11 bases separating them. CDR3 DNA sequence: TGTGCCAGCAGCTTAGACAAGCCGGGGGAGCAGTTCTTC. Its protein is CASSLDKPGEQFF.

The chain has TRBV6-1 and TRBJ2-1, with D hard to call. V was cut by 5 bases and J by 7 bases, with 6 bases left in between. Germline CDR1 reads MNHNS; CDR2 reads SASEGT. This CDR3 has 11 residues. The CDR3 DNA reads TGTGCCAGCAGTCAGCAGAATGAGCAGTTCTTC. Translation: CASSQQNEQFF.

The chain employs TRBV20-1 and TRBJ1-2, with D unresolved. Germline V gives CDR1 DFQATT, CDR2 SNEGSKA (reference sequence). Trimming removed 6 bases at V and 8 bases at J, with 16 bases between. The CDR3 contains 12 residues. This chain's CDR3 is CSAKRQPQGYTF. In DNA, the CDR3 is TGCAGTGCCAAAAGGCAACCCCAGGGCTACACCTTC.

The chain combines TRBV6-1 with TRBJ2-2, with a possible D match to TRBD2 (5 bases). With 6 bases removed from V and 3 bases from J, the gap between germline ends came to 11 bases. Germline V CDR1 and CDR2: MNHNS, SASEGT. The CDR3 runs 14 residues. CDR3 loop: CASRTTSHTGELFF. CDR3 bases: TGTGCCAGCAGAACCACTAGTCACACCGGGGAGCTGTTTTTT.

Remarks on this clonotype: One base away lies a much larger clone, so this may be a sequencing read error. J is TRBJ1-5 and V is TRBV15; D gene uncertain. The CDR3 sequence is 13 residues long. CDR1 and CDR2 from the germline V gene are LNHNV and YYDKDF (reference sequence). For the CDR3, the DNA is TGTGCCACCAGCAGAGCCCGGCATCAGCCCCGGCATTTT. Translation gives CATSRARHQPRHF. Drawing the rest from reference TRBV15 and TRBJ1-5, the complete variable domain is DAMVIQNPRYQVTQFGKPVTLSCSQTLNHNVMYWYQQKSSQAPKLLFHYYDKDFNNEADTPDNFQSRRPNTSFCFLDIRSPGLGDTAMYLCATSRARHQPRHFGDGTRLSIL.

This clonotype was observed a handful of times. The chain joins TRBV7-2 to TRBJ1-1, with 7 bases aligning to TRBD1. Per germline, CDR1 SGHTA and CDR2 FQGNSA. The CDR3 is 16 residues long. V shed 2 bases and J 2 bases; nucleotides not matched to a gene: 8. CDR3 coding DNA: TGTGCCAGCAGCTTAATGGCAAGGGGGCTCAACACTGAAGCTTTCTTT. Its protein is CASSLMARGLNTEAFF.

This clonotype was counted between two and nine times. J is TRBJ2-7 and V is TRBV7-9; 12 bases agree with TRBD2. Germline CDR1 and CDR2: SEHNR and FQNEAQ (reference sequence). The length of the CDR3 is 15 residues. The junction had 5 bases not matched to a gene; V was cut back by 5 bases and J by 3 bases. In DNA, the CDR3 is TGTGCCAGCAGCCCCCAACTAGCGGGAGGCTACGAGCAGTACTTC. Translation: CASSPQLAGGYEQYF.

V usage is TRBV6-2 or TRBV6-3 and J usage is TRBJ2-7; the match to TRBD1 covers 11 bases. CDR3 length equals 14 residues. V shed 5 bases, J shed 7 bases, and the junction held 7 bases outside the gene matches. Germline loops: CDR1 MNHEY, CDR2 SVGEGT. DNA for the CDR3: TGTGCCAGCAGTCCGAGGACAGGGGGCGAGGAGCAGTACTTC. This gives the protein CASSPRTGGEEQYF.

The chain has TRBV7-8 and TRBJ1-1; the match to TRBD1 covers 8 bases. Germline V gives CDR1 SGHVS, CDR2 FQNEAQ. Trimming cost V 6 bases and J 6 bases; bases outside gene matches: 12. The CDR3 length is 15 residues. CDR3 DNA sequence: TGTGCCAGCAGTAATCCTTACAGGGGGAGGTCTGAAGCTTTCTTT. Translated: CASSNPYRGRSEAFF.